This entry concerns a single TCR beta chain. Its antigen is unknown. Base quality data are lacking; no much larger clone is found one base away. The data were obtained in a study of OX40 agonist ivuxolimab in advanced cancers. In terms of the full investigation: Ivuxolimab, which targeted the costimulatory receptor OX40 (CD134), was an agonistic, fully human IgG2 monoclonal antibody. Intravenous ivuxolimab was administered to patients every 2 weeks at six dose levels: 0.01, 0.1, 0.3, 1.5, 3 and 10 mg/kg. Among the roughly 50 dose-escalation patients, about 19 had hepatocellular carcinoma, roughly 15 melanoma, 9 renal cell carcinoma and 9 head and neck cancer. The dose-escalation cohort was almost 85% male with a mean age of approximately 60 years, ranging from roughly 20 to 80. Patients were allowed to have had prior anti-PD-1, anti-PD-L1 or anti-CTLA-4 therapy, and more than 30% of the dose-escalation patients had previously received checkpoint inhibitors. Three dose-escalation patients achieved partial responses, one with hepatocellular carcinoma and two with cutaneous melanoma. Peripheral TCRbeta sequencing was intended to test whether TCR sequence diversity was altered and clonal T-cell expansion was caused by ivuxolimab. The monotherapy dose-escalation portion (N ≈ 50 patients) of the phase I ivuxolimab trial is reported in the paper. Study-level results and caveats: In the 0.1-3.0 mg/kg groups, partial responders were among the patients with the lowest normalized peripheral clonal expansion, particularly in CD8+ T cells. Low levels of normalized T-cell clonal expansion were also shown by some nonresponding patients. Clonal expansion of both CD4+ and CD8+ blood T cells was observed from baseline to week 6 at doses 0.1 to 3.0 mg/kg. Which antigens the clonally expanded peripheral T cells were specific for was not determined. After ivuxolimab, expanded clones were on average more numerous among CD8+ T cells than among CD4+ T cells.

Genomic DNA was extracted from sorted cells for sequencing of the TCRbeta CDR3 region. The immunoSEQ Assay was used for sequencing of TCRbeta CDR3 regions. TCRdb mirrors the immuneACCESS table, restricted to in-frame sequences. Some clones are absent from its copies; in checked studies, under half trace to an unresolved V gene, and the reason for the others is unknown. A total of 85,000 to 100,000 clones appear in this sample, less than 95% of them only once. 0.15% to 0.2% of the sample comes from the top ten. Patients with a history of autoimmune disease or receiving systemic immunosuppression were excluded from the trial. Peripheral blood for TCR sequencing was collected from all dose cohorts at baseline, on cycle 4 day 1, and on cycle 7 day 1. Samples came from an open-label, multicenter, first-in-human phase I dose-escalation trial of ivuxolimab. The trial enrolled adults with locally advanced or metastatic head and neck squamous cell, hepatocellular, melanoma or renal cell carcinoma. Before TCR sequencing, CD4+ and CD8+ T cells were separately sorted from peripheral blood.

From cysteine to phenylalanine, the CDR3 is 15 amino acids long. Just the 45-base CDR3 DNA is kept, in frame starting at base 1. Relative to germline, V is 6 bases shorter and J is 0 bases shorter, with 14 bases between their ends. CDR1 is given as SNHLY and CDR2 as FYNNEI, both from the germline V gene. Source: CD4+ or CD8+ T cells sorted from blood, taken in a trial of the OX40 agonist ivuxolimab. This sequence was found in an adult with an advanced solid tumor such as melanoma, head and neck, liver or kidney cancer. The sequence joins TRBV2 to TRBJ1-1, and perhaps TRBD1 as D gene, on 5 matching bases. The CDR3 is CASRQGVGLNTEAFF. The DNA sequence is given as TGTGCCAGCAGGCAGGGAGTGGGGTTGAACACTGAAGCTTTCTTT.